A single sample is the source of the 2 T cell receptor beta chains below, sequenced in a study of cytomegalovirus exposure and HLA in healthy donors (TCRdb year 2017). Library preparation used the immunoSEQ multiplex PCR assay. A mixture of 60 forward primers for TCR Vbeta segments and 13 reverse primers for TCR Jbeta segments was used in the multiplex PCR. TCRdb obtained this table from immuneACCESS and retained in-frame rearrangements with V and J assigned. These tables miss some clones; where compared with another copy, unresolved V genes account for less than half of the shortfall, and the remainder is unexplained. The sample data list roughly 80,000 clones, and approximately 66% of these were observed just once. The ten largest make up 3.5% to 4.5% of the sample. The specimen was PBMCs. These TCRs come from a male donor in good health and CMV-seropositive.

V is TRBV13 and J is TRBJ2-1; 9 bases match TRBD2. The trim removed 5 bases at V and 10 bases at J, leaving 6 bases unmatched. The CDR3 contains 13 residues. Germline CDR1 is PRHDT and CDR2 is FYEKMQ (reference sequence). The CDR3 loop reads CASSVAGAPEQFF. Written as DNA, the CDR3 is TGTGCCAGCAGCGTAGCGGGAGCCCCCGAGCAGTTCTTC.

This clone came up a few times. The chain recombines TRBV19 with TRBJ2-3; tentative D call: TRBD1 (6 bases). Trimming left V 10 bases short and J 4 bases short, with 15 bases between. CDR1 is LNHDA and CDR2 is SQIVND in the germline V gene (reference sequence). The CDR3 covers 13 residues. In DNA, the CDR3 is TGTGCCACCTGGGACATCGTTGCAGATACGCAGTATTTT. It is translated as CATWDIVADTQYF.